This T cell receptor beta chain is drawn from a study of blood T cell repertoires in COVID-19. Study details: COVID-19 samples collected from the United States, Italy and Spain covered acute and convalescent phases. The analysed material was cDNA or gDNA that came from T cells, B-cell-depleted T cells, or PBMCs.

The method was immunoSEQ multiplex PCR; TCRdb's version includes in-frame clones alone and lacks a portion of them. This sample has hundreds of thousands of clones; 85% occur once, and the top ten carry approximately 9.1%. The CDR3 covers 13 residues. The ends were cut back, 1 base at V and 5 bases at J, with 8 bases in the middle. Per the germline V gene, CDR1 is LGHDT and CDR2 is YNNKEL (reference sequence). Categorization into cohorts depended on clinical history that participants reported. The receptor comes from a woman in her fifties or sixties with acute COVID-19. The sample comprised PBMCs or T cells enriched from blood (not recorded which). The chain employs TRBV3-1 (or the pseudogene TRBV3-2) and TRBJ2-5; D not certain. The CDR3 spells CASSQALAETQYF. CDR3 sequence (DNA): TGTGCCAGCAGCCAAGCTCTTGCGGAGACCCAGTACTTC.